Following are 22 T cell receptor beta chains from one sample sequenced in a study of Graves' ophthalmopathy and Graves' hyperthyroidism. Amplification targeted the TCR beta CDR3 regions, with RNA transcripts as the source material. Second-round multiplex PCR came after first-round RT-PCR with HTBI primers. TCRdb fed the multiplex PCR reads into MiXCR, producing one record per CDR3 protein. Counted here are under 350,000 distinct CDR3 sequences, 17% occurring once; the ten biggest clones make up more than 9%. What was sequenced was peripheral blood. These receptors were obtained from an adult man with Graves' ophthalmopathy.

The rearrangement uses TRBV6-1 and TRBJ2-7; 7 nucleotides agree with TRBD1. The CDR3 contains 16 residues. Germline V gene data show CDR1 as MNHNS and CDR2 as SASEGT. V shed 6 bases, J shed 3 bases, and the junction held 14 bases outside the gene matches. CDR3 protein: CASSRLSGTAYYEQYF. The CDR3 DNA is TGTGCCAGCAGCCGACTGTCCGGGACAGCTTACTACGAGCAGTACTTC.

This clonotype was recorded at least ten times. The chain is built from TRBV27 and TRBJ2-2, with TRBD2 identical over 11 bases. From germline, CDR1 is MNHEY and CDR2 SMNVEV (reference sequence). The CDR3 has 18 amino acids. Trimming cost V 5 bases and J 4 bases; bases outside gene matches: 12. The CDR3 DNA is TGTGCCAGCAGTGCGCCCGGGACTAGCGGCAAACTCACCGGGGAGCTGTTTTTT. Amino acid sequence: CASSAPGTSGKLTGELFF.

Ten or more counts support this clonotype. The CDR3 coding sequence is TGTGCCAGCAGTACCACGACAAAGGGCGGGGAGCTGTTTTTT. Protein product: CASSTTTKGGELFF. The chain has TRBV27 and TRBJ2-2; D is undetermined. The V gene lost 5 bases and the J gene lost 7 bases, with 14 bases spanning the gap. The CDR3 is 14 amino acids. Germline CDR1 reads MNHEY; CDR2 reads SMNVEV (reference sequence).

In its sample, this clonotype was seen many times. This chain uses TRBV12-5 with TRBJ2-5; TRBD1 aligns across 11 bases. CDR1 is LGHNT and CDR2 is FRNRAP in the germline V gene. Unmatched junction bases numbered 8, after V lost 0 bases and J lost 5 bases. This CDR3 is built from 17 residues. The CDR3 DNA reads as TGTGCTAGTGGTTTGGTACCCTGGACAGGGGGCGTTGAGACCCAGTACTTC. It codes for CASGLVPWTGGVETQYF.

The rearrangement uses TRBV11-2 and TRBJ1-1; D unclear. CDR3 length equals 11 residues. Trimming cost V 2 bases and J 7 bases, with 5 bases left between them. Germline loops: CDR1 SGHAT, CDR2 FQNNGV. The CDR3 loop is CASSLMGEAFF. CDR3 nucleotides: TGTGCCAGCAGCTTAATGGGTGAAGCTTTCTTT.

This clonotype was observed many times. This chain links TRBV4-2 with TRBJ2-5; 11 nucleotides match TRBD2. The V gene's germline CDR1 is LGHNA and CDR2 YNFKEQ. The trim removed 1 base at V and 2 bases at J, leaving 0 bases unmatched. This CDR3 comprises 15 residues. The CDR3 here is CASSQGLAGQETQYF. In DNA, the CDR3 is TGTGCCAGCAGCCAAGGACTAGCGGGACAAGAGACCCAGTACTTC.

At least ten counts were recorded for this clonotype. This rearrangement joins TRBV30 to TRBJ2-7; no firm D call. The CDR3 is 14 residues long. The V gene's germline CDR1 is GTSNPN and CDR2 SVGIG (reference sequence). With 2 bases removed from V and 2 bases from J, the gap between germline ends came to 13 bases. CDR3 nucleotide sequence: TGTGCCTGGAGTCAACCGTGGATACCCTACGAGCAGTACTTC. This codes for CAWSQPWIPYEQYF.

This clonotype was counted at least ten times. This chain connects TRBV3-1 to TRBJ1-1; D unresolved. V gave up 1 base and J gave up 3 bases, with 3 bases separating them. The CDR3 totals 12 residues. Germline V lookup: CDR1 LGHDT, CDR2 YNNKEL (reference sequence). The CDR3 loop reads CASSQADTEAFF. DNA of the CDR3: TGTGCCAGCAGCCAAGCCGACACTGAAGCTTTCTTT.

Ten or more counts support this clonotype. CDR3 bases: TGCGCCAGCAGCTACGGGGTAGCTAACTATGGCTACACCTTC. It specifies CASSYGVANYGYTF. This sequence joins TRBV5-1 and TRBJ1-2; D not certain. CDR1 is SGHRS and CDR2 is YFSETQ in the germline V gene. This CDR3 is 14 amino acids long. V was clipped by 3 bases and J by 0 bases, with 9 bases between them.

The chain couples TRBV5-1 to TRBJ1-1; no clear D gene. V was trimmed by 0 bases and J by 5 bases, leaving 8 bases between them. This CDR3 region has 13 residues. CDR1 is SGHRS, CDR2 YFSETQ, per germline. The CDR3 sequence is CASSLGHLTEAFF. CDR3 coding DNA: TGCGCCAGCAGCTTGGGTCATTTAACTGAAGCTTTCTTT.

In this sample, this clonotype turned up many times. The V gene is TRBV12-3 or TRBV12-4, the J gene TRBJ2-5; D gene unclear. Deletions cut 2 bases from V and 2 bases from J, with 12 bases between. The CDR3 has 15 amino acids. The CDR3 nucleotides read TGTGCCAGCAGTTTAACCCGACACATTCAAGAGACCCAGTACTTC. Its protein product is CASSLTRHIQETQYF.

This clonotype was seen at least ten times. The V gene is TRBV7-3, the J gene TRBJ1-1; TRBD1 matches at 9 bases. CDR3 length: 14 residues. Germline V gene lookup returns CDR1 SGHTA and CDR2 FQGTGA. With 5 bases clipped from V and 5 bases from J, the junction kept 6 bases outside the gene matches. The CDR3 protein is CASSPSGQGTEAFF. As DNA, the CDR3 is TGTGCCAGCAGCCCCTCGGGACAGGGTACTGAAGCTTTCTTT.

This clonotype has ten or more counts. The chain links TRBV12-3 or TRBV12-4 to TRBJ2-7; 8 positions match TRBD2. J lost 12 bases, V lost 0 bases, and 7 bases had no gene match. The CDR3 runs to 13 residues. The CDR3 loop is CASSLAHSGSPYF. CDR3 DNA: TGTGCCAGCAGTTTAGCGCACAGCGGGAGTCCGTACTTC.

This clonotype was counted ten times or more. This chain joins TRBV5-1 and TRBJ2-7; tentative D call: TRBD1 (6 bases). This CDR3 has 15 residues. Deletions cut 5 bases from V and 6 bases from J, with 21 bases between. Germline V gene data show CDR1 as SGHRS and CDR2 as YFSETQ. CDR3 sequence: CASSISVGTFAEQYF. DNA for the CDR3: TGCGCCAGCAGTATCTCTGTCGGGACATTTGCCGAGCAGTACTTC.

Ten or more counts support this clonotype. Here the CDR3 reads CASTLRGLGANSPLHF. The CDR3 DNA follows: TGTGCCAGCACCCTACGGGGGTTGGGGGCTAATTCACCCCTCCACTTT. This chain joins TRBV6-1 and TRBJ1-6; D is possibly TRBD1 (6 bases). There are 16 residues in the CDR3. Germline V gene data show CDR1 as MNHNS and CDR2 as SASEGT. Trimming shortened V by 7 bases and J by 6 bases, and 19 bases separated the two germline ends.

This chain uses TRBV6-5 with TRBJ2-5; D gene ambiguous. This CDR3 region has 16 residues. Germline CDR1 is MNHEY and CDR2 is SVGAGI. V was cut by 0 bases and J by 5 bases, with 16 bases left in between. The CDR3 nucleotides are TGTGCCAGCAGTTACTCAAGCCAACTTGGAATGGAGACCCAGTACTTC. Its protein is CASSYSSQLGMETQYF.

CDR3 DNA sequence: TGTGCCAGCAGTACGATGACAGGGGGGAGGACTGAAGCTTTCTTT. It translates to CASSTMTGGRTEAFF. This sequence joins TRBV12-3 or TRBV12-4 and TRBJ1-1, with TRBD1 matching over 9 bases. The V segment lost 5 bases and the J segment 5 bases; nucleotides outside the gene matches: 9. The CDR3 has 15 amino acids.

The chain recombines TRBV6-1 with TRBJ1-1, with D unresolved. Germline-derived CDR1 and CDR2 are MNHNS and SASEGT. CDR3 length: 15 amino acids. The V end lost 4 bases, the J end lost 1 base, and 13 bases lay between the germline ends. As DNA, the CDR3 is TGTGCCAGCAGTGTACGGACGGTAACGAACACTGAAGCTTTCTTT. It yields the protein CASSVRTVTNTEAFF.

V and J are TRBV6-1 and TRBJ2-7, with D perhaps assigned TRBD1 or TRBD2 (5 bases each). V was trimmed by 6 bases and J by 2 bases, leaving 17 bases between them. CDR3 length equals 15 residues. The germline CDR1 and CDR2 sequences are MNHNS and SASEGT. The CDR3 bases are TGTGCCAGCAGACACCCCGGGGACGGTACCTACGAGCAGTACTTC. Protein: CASRHPGDGTYEQYF.

This clonotype was detected many times. CDR3 protein: CASIWRGNTEAFF. The CDR3 region has the DNA TGTGCCAGCATCTGGCGTGGGAACACTGAAGCTTTCTTT. The J gene is TRBJ1-1, the V gene TRBV6-2 or TRBV6-3; D not resolved. The V gene lost 7 bases and the J gene lost 1 base, with 10 bases spanning the gap. Germline CDR1 reads MNHEY; CDR2 reads SVGEGT. The CDR3 is 13 amino acids.

The table lists this clonotype with many counts. The chain employs TRBV7-8 and TRBJ1-3; 9 bases are shared with TRBD1. Germline CDR1 and CDR2: SGHVS and FQNEAQ. The CDR3 contains 17 residues. With V trimmed by 2 bases and J by 2 bases, 7 bases remained unmatched. The CDR3 DNA reads TGTGCCAGCAGCTTAAGTTTGGGACAGGGAACTGGAAACACCATATATTTT. It codes for CASSLSLGQGTGNTIYF. Variable domain in full (rest from reference TRBV7-8 and TRBJ1-3): GAGVSQSPRYKVAKRGQDVALRCDPISGHVSLFWYQQALGQGPEFLTYFQNEAQLDKSGLPSDRFFAERPEGSVSTLKIQRTQQEDSAVYLCASSLSLGQGTGNTIYFGEGSWLTVV.

This clonotype has a count of ten or more. The gene calls are TRBV20-1 and TRBJ2-5, with TRBD2 matching 11 bases. The CDR3 runs 14 residues. Germline-derived CDR1 and CDR2 are DFQATT and SNEGSKA (reference sequence). V was clipped by 6 bases and J by 5 bases; unmatched bases: 8. For the CDR3, the DNA is TGCAGTGCCATACTAGCGGGAGTGGAGGAGACCCAGTACTTC. Protein product: CSAILAGVEETQYF.